A single T cell receptor (beta chain) is shown here with its context. Its antigen is currently unknown. The sample is drawn from a study of cytomegalovirus exposure and HLA in healthy donors. The primer mix had 60 Vbeta and 13 Jbeta primers. Libraries were prepared by immunoSEQ multiplex PCR; TCRdb keeps only in-frame clonotypes and omits some of them. The data contain about 190,000 clones, roughly 86% of them singletons. Points from the study as a whole: In vitro, three CMV-associated chains proved specific for CMV antigens. Altogether, more than 150 TCR beta chains were recorded as cytomegalovirus-associated.

The germline V gene has CDR1 SGDLS and CDR2 YYNGEE. Trimming took 4 bases from V and 3 from J; bases not matched to a gene: 12. This CDR3 is 16 amino acids long. Material: PBMCs. The sequence was collected from a woman aged 18-29 years in good health and CMV-seronegative. J is TRBJ1-2 and V is TRBV9, with 7 bases lining up with TRBD1. CDR3: CASSLQARGPDYGYTF. For the CDR3, the DNA is TGTGCCAGCAGCTTACAAGCGAGGGGGCCGGACTATGGCTACACCTTC.